A selection of T cell receptor beta chains follows, all from one sample in a study of regulatory T cells in long-lasting Graves disease. TCRdb redid the calling of the reads with MiXCR, one entry per CDR3 protein. The sample includes 1,000 or so distinct CDR3 sequences, approximately 80% of them seen just once. This specimen consisted of peripheral blood mononuclear cells (PBMCs), obtained with antithyroid drug treatment, in newly diagnosed or persistent Graves disease (not recorded which). These receptors all come from a woman under 40 with Graves disease. CDR3s include the opening cysteine and the closing phenylalanine or tryptophan. D genes are given only for firm matches. Where a row states a size, it is once, few, many or the class of an expanded clone; other rows omit it.

v_call	clone_size	d_call	j_call	cdr3_aa	cdr3_nt
TRBV19	once	TRBD1	TRBJ1-2	CASSSTGVILGYTF	TGTGCCAGCTCATCAACAGGGGTAATTCTTGGCTACACCTTC
TRBV11-1	once	.	TRBJ1-1	CASTLRTDSYEAFF	TGTGCCAGCACCCTTCGGACAGACTCCTATGAAGCTTTCTTT
TRBV10-1	.	.	TRBJ1-3	CASTKQWPSFGNTIYF	TGCGCCAGCACCAAACAGTGGCCCAGCTTTGGAAACACCATATATTTT
TRBV6-1	once	.	TRBJ2-1	CASIGGGNDNEQFF	TGTGCCAGCATTGGAGGGGGTAATGACAATGAGCAGTTCTTC
TRBV12-3/TRBV12-4	.	TRBD1	TRBJ2-1	CASSGDRGRAYNEQFF	TGTGCCAGCAGTGGGGACAGGGGGAGGGCCTACAATGAGCAGTTCTTC
TRBV6-1	.	.	TRBJ2-1	CASSVEKTSLYYNEQFF	TGTGCCAGCAGTGTAGAAAAGACCAGCTTATACTACAATGAGCAGTTCTTC
TRBV18	.	.	TRBJ2-4	CASSGSRGNIQYF	TGTGCCAGCTCAGGGTCCCGGGGTAACATTCAGTACTTC
TRBV6-2/TRBV6-3	.	.	TRBJ1-1	CASSPGSLGGAFF	TGTGCCAGCAGTCCCGGATCTCTGGGGGGAGCTTTCTTT
TRBV4-1	.	TRBD2	TRBJ2-1	CASSQYLAGEGYNEQFF	TGCGCCAGCAGCCAATACCTAGCGGGAGAGGGGTACAATGAGCAGTTCTTC
TRBV20-1	.	.	TRBJ2-5	CSAPGGAGRETQYF	TGCAGTGCCCCCGGAGGGGCAGGGCGGGAGACCCAGTACTTC